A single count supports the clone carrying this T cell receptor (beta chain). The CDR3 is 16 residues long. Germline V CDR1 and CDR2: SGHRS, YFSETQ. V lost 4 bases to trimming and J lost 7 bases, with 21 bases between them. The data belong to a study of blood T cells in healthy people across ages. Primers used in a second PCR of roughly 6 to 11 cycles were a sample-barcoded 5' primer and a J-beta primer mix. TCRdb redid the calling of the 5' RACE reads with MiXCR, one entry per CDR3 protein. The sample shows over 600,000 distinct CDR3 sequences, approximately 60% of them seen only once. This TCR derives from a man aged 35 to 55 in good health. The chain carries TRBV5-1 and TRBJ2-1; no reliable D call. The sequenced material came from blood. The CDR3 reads CASSAYHGVVVNEQFF. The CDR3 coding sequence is TGCGCCAGCAGCGCGTACCATGGGGTAGTTGTTAATGAGCAGTTCTTC.